The 18 T cell receptor beta chains reported below all come from one sample, sequenced in a study of OX40 agonist ivuxolimab in advanced cancers. Libraries were prepared by immunoSEQ multiplex PCR; TCRdb keeps only in-frame clonotypes and omits some of them. The sample consists of approximately 61,000 clones, around 90% of them appearing once. The source material was CD4+ or CD8+ T cells sorted from blood, sampled in a trial of the OX40 agonist ivuxolimab. All receptors come from an adult with an advanced solid tumor such as melanoma, head and neck, liver or kidney cancer.

V is TRBV4-2 and J is TRBJ2-3; D unclear. Germline CDR1 is LGHNA and CDR2 is YNFKEQ. V was shortened by 5 bases and J by 2 bases, with 5 bases between the two germline ends. This CDR3 region has 12 residues. In nucleotides, the CDR3 is TGTGCCAGCAGCTTGGACACAGATACGCAGTATTTT. It is translated as CASSLDTDTQYF.

The chain recombines TRBV7-7 with TRBJ2-5; D is uncertain. The CDR3 runs 14 residues. The germline CDR1 and CDR2 sequences are SSHAT and FNYEAQ (reference sequence). Trimming removed 2 bases from V and 2 bases from J, with 9 bases in between. The CDR3 bases are TGTGCCAGCAGCTTATCCCGTACTCAAGAGACCCAGTACTTC. This translates into CASSLSRTQETQYF.

This chain links TRBV6-1 with TRBJ1-4; a possible D gene is TRBD1 (5 bases). The CDR3 is 14 residues long. CDR1 and CDR2 (germline): MNHNS, SASEGT. The ends were cut back, 3 bases at V and 7 bases at J, with 12 bases in the middle. DNA for the CDR3: TGTGCCAGCAGTGAGCGGGGCTCGGGTGAAAAACTGTTTTTT. Protein product: CASSERGSGEKLFF.

The rearrangement joins TRBV4-1 to TRBJ2-5, with D unclear. Trimming removed 2 bases from V and 0 bases from J, with 13 bases in between. Germline loops: CDR1 MGHRA, CDR2 YSYEKL. The CDR3 totals 16 residues. Here the CDR3 DNA reads TGCGCCAGCAGCCAATCGTACAGTTGGGACCAAGAGACCCAGTACTTC. This sequence encodes CASSQSYSWDQETQYF.

This clone was seen a handful of times. The chain combines TRBV10-1 with TRBJ2-7; D might be TRBD1 (5 bases). CDR3 length equals 12 residues. Germline V gene lookup returns CDR1 WNHNN and CDR2 SYGVQD (reference sequence). V lost 8 bases, J lost 0 bases, and 8 bases lay in between. This CDR3 is CASGDSSYEQYF. CDR3 in DNA: TGCGCCAGCGGAGACAGCTCCTACGAGCAGTACTTC.

The J gene is TRBJ2-4, the V gene TRBV19; D might be TRBD1 (6 bases). The CDR3 loop spans 13 amino acids. V gave up 8 bases and J gave up 6 bases, with 14 bases separating them. Germline V lookup: CDR1 LNHDA, CDR2 SQIVND (reference sequence). CDR3: CASGDNRGNIQYF. CDR3 nucleotides: TGTGCCAGTGGGGACAATCGGGGAAACATTCAGTACTTC.

This chain connects TRBV4-2 to TRBJ2-7; D unresolved. The CDR3 has 12 amino acids. Germline assignment: CDR1 LGHNA and CDR2 YNFKEQ. V lost 5 bases to trimming and J lost 3 bases, with 8 bases between them. The CDR3 DNA is TGTGCCAGCAGCTTGGGTAACTACGAGCAGTACTTC. It specifies CASSLGNYEQYF.

The chain carries TRBV6-6 and TRBJ1-5, with D possibly matching TRBD1 (5 bases). The germline V gene encodes CDR1 MNHNY and CDR2 SVGAGI (reference sequence). Deletions cut 7 bases from V and 2 bases from J, with 18 bases between. This CDR3 spans 16 amino acids. CDR3 loop: CASTLANGGGNQPQHF. For the CDR3, the DNA is TGTGCCAGCACTCTTGCGAACGGGGGTGGCAATCAGCCCCAGCATTTT.

This clone was found once. This rearrangement joins TRBV5-4 to TRBJ2-7, with a tentative D call TRBD2 (5 bases). Per germline, CDR1 SGHNT and CDR2 YYREEE (reference sequence). V lost 4 bases to trimming and J lost 0 bases, with 14 bases between them. This CDR3 comprises 15 residues. CDR3 DNA sequence: TGTGCCAGCAGCCCCCTAGCAGGAAGCTCCTACGAGCAGTACTTC. Translation: CASSPLAGSSYEQYF.

V is TRBV7-8 and J is TRBJ2-1; maybe TRBD2 (5 bases). Germline assignment: CDR1 SGHVS and CDR2 FQNEAQ. The CDR3 consists of 16 residues. V gave up 5 bases and J gave up 5 bases, with 19 bases separating them. Here the CDR3 DNA reads TGTGCCAGCAGCCCCCGCGCGGGCCGCTCTAACAATGAGCAGTTCTTC. This translates into CASSPRAGRSNNEQFF.

V and J are TRBV7-2 and TRBJ2-3; 8 bases are shared with TRBD2. Unmatched junction bases numbered 6, after V lost 1 base and J lost 3 bases. The CDR3 has 16 residues. Germline V CDR1 and CDR2: SGHTA, FQGNSA. The CDR3 bases are TGTGCCAGCAGCTTAGGTGGCGGGAGGACGACAGATACGCAGTATTTT. Its translation: CASSLGGGRTTDTQYF.

The chain recombines TRBV29-1 with TRBJ2-1; unclear D gene. Germline V CDR1 and CDR2: SQVTM, ANQGSEA. The CDR3 runs 13 residues. DNA for the CDR3: TGCAGTGCAACACCTAGTCCCGACAATGAGCAGTTCTTC. Amino acids: CSATPSPDNEQFF.

This chain connects TRBV11-1 to TRBJ1-1; unclear D gene. V was shortened by 2 bases and J by 1 base, with 11 bases between the two germline ends. Germline V gives CDR1 SGHAT, CDR2 FQDESV (reference sequence). CDR3 length: 15 amino acids. The CDR3 spells CASSLRDSGNTEAFF. The CDR3 DNA reads TGTGCCAGCAGCTTAAGAGATTCGGGGAACACTGAAGCTTTCTTT.

The chain combines TRBV28 with TRBJ2-5, with a tentative D call TRBD2 (7 bases). Trimming took off 8 bases at V and 4 bases at J, with 32 bases between the two ends. The CDR3 is 19 amino acids. In germline, CDR1 is MDHEN, CDR2 SYDVKM. Here the CDR3 DNA reads TGTGCCAGCGAGAACCCGGGACATCGATTAGCGGGTTGGCTAGAGACCCAGTACTTC. Translation: CASENPGHRLAGWLETQYF.

The genes are TRBV7-3 and TRBJ2-5; tentatively, D is TRBD1 or TRBD2 (5 bases each). The germline V gene encodes CDR1 SGHTA and CDR2 FQGTGA. This CDR3 has 15 residues. Trimming removed 5 bases at V and 1 base at J, with 14 bases between. The CDR3 bases are TGTGCCAGCAGCGAGGGGAGAACTCCCCAAGAGACCCAGTACTTC. The encoded protein is CASSEGRTPQETQYF.

The CDR3 protein is CASRLDRGSNQPQHF. In DNA form, the CDR3 reads TGTGCCAGCAGGCTAGACAGGGGAAGCAATCAGCCCCAGCATTTT. The chain is built from TRBV6-5 and TRBJ1-5; 8 positions agree with TRBD1. Trimming took 6 bases from V and 1 from J; bases not matched to a gene: 5. The CDR3 runs 15 residues. Germline CDR1 and CDR2: MNHEY and SVGAGI.

J is TRBJ1-1 and V is TRBV6-6; D not certain. Trimming pared 2 bases from V and 0 bases from J, leaving 1 base between. CDR1 is MNHNY, CDR2 SVGAGI, per germline (reference sequence). The CDR3 consists of 12 residues. The CDR3 is CASSYLNTEAFF. CDR3 nucleotides: TGTGCCAGCAGTTACCTGAACACTGAAGCTTTCTTT.

This rearrangement joins TRBV10-3 to TRBJ2-7; D may correspond to TRBD1 or TRBD2 (5 bases each). V was cut by 3 bases and J by 3 bases, with 12 bases left in between. Germline V CDR1 and CDR2: ENHRY, SYGVKD. This CDR3 contains 14 residues. CDR3 residues: CAISEPGANYEQYF. The CDR3 bases are TGTGCCATCAGTGAACCCGGGGCCAACTACGAGCAGTACTTC.